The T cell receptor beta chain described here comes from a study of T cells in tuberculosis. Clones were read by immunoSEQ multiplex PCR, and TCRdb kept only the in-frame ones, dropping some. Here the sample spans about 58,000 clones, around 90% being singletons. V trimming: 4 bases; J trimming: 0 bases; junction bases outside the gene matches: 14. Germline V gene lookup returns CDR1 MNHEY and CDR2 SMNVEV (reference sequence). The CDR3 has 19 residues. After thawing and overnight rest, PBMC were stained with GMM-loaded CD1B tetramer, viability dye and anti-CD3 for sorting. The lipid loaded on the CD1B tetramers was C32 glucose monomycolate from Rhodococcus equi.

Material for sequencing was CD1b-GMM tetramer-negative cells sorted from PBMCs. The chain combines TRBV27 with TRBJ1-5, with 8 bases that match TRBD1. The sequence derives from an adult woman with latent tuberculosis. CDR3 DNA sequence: TGTGCCAGCAGTTCCGCCACAGGGGGTCCCTCCTATAGCAATCAGCCCCAGCATTTT. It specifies CASSSATGGPSYSNQPQHF.